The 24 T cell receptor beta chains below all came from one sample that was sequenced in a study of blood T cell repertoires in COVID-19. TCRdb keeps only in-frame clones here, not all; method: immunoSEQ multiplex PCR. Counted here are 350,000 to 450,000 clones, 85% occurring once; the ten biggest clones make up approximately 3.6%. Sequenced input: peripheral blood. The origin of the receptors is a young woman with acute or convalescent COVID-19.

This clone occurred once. The CDR3 sequence: CASSFLDIGNTIYF. The CDR3 DNA reads as TGTGCCAGCAGCTTCCTGGACATTGGAAACACCATATATTTT. The chain carries TRBV7-9 and TRBJ1-3; perhaps TRBD1 as D (5 bases). V lost 3 bases to trimming and J lost 3 bases, with 9 bases between them. The germline gives CDR1 SEHNR, CDR2 FQNEAQ (reference sequence). The CDR3 is 14 amino acids.

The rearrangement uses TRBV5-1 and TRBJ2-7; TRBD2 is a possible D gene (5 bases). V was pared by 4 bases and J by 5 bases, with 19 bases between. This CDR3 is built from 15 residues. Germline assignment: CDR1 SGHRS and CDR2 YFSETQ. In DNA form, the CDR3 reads TGCGCCAGCAGCACCCGGGATTTGGGTGAGAACGAGCAGTACTTC. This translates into CASSTRDLGENEQYF.

This chain's CDR3 is CASRSHNDNQPQHF. DNA of the CDR3: TGTGCCAGTAGATCACACAACGACAATCAGCCCCAGCATTTT. The J gene is TRBJ1-5, the V gene TRBV19; no reliable D call. The CDR3 loop spans 14 amino acids. V was shortened by 6 bases and J by 3 bases, with 12 bases between the two germline ends. Germline assignment: CDR1 LNHDA and CDR2 SQIVND (reference sequence).

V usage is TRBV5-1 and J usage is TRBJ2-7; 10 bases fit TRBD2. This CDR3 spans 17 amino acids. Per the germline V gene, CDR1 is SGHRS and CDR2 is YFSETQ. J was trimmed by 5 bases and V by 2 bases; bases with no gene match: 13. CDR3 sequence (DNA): TGCGCCAGCAGCTTTAGCGGGGGGAGTGCGGGATGGAACGAGCAGTACTTC. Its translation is CASSFSGGSAGWNEQYF.

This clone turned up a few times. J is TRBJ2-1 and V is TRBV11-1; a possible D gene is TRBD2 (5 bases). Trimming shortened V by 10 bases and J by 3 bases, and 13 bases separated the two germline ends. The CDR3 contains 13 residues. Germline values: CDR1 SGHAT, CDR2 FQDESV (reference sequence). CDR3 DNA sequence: TGTGCCACCCACCCAAGCGGCTACAATGAGCAGTTCTTC. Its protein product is CATHPSGYNEQFF.

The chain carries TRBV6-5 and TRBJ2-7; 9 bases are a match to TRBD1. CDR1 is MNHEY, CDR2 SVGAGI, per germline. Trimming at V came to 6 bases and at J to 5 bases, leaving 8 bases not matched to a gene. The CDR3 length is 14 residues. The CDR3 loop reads CASSLGTGRNEQYF. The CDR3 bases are TGTGCCAGCAGCCTCGGGACAGGGAGGAACGAGCAGTACTTC.

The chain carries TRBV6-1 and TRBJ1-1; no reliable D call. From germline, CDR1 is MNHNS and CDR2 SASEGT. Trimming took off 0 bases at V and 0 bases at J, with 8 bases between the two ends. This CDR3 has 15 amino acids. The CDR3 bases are TGTGCCAGCAGTGAAGCCCTGAACATGAACACTGAAGCTTTCTTT. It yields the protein CASSEALNMNTEAFF.

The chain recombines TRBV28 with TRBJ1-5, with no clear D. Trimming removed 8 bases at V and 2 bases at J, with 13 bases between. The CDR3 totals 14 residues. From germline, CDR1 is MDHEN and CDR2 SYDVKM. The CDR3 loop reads CASHGFSGNQPQHF. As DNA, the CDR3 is TGTGCCAGCCATGGTTTTTCGGGCAATCAGCCCCAGCATTTT.

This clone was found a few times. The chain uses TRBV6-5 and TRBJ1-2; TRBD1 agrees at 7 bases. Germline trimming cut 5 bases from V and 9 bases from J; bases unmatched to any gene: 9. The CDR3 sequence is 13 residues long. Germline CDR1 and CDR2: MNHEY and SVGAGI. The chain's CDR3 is CASSRQGPYSYTF. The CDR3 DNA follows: TGTGCCAGCAGTCGACAGGGACCCTACAGCTACACCTTC.

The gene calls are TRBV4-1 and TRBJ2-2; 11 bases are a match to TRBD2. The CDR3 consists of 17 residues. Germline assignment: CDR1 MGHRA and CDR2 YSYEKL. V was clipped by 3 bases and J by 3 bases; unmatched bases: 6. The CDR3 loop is CASSQPLAGVHTGELFF. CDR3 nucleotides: TGCGCCAGCAGCCAGCCACTAGCGGGAGTTCACACCGGGGAGCTGTTTTTT.

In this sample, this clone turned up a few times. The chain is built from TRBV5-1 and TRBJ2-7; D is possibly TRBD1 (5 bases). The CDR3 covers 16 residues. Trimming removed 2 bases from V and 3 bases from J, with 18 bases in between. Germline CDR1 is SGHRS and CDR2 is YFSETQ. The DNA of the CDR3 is TGCGCCAGCAGCTTAGGGGTTCGCGGATCAGACTACGAGCAGTACTTC. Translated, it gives CASSLGVRGSDYEQYF.

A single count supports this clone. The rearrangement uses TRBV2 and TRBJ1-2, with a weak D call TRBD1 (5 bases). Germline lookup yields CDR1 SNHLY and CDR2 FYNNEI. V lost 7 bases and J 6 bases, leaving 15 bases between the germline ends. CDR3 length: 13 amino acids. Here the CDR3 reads CASKARAGNGYTF. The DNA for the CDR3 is TGTGCCAGCAAGGCTAGGGCAGGGAATGGCTACACCTTC.

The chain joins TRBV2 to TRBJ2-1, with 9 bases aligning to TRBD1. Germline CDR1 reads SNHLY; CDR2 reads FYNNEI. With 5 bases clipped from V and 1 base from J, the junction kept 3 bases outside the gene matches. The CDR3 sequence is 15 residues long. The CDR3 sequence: CASSSDRGSYNEQFF. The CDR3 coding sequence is TGTGCCAGCAGTTCCGACAGGGGGTCCTACAATGAGCAGTTCTTC.

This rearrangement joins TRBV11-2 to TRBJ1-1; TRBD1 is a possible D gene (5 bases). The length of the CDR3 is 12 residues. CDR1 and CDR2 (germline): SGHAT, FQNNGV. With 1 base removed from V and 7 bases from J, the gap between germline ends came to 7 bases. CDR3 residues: CASSLGRVEAFF. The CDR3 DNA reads TGTGCCAGCAGCTTAGGCAGGGTTGAAGCTTTCTTT.

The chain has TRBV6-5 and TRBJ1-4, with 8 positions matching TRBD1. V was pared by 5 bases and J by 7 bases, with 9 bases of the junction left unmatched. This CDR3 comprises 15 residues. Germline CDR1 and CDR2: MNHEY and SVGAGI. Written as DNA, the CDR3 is TGTGCCAGCAGTCGCCACGACAGGGGTATTGAAAAACTGTTTTTT. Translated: CASSRHDRGIEKLFF.

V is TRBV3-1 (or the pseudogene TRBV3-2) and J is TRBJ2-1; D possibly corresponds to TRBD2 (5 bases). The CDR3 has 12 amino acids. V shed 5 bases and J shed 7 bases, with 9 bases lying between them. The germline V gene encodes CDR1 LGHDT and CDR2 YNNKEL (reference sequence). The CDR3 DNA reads TGTGCCAGCAGCTTTACTAGAAATGAGCAGTTCTTC. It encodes CASSFTRNEQFF.

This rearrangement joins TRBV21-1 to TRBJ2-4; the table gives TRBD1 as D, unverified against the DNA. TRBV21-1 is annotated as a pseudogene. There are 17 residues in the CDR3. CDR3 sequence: CARTFRDRVLLKNIQYF. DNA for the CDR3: TGTGCCAGGACCTTCCGGGACAGGGTCTTGCTCAAAAACATTCAGTACTTC.

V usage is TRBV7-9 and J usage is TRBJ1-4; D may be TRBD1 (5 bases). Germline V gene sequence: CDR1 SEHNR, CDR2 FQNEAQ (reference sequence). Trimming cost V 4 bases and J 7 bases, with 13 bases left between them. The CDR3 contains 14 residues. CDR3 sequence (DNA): TGTGCCAGCAGCTCCAGGGTCATGGGTGAAAAACTGTTTTTT. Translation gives CASSSRVMGEKLFF.

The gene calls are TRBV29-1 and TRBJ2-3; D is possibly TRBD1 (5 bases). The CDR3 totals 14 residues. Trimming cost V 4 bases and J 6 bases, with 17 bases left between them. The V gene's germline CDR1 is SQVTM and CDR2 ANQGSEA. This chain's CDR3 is CSVVGDGLADTQYF. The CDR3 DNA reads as TGCAGCGTTGTAGGGGATGGCCTCGCGGATACGCAGTATTTT.

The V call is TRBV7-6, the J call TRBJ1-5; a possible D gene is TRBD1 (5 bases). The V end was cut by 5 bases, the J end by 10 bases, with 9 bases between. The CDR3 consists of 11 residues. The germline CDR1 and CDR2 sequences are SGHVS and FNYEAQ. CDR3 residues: CASSRQFPQHF. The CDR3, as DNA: TGTGCCAGCAGCCGACAGTTCCCCCAGCATTTT.

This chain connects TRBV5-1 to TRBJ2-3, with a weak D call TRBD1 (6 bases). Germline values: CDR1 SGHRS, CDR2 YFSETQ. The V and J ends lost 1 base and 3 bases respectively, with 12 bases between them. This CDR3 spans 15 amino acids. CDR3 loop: CASSLNPGQTDTQYF. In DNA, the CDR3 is TGCGCCAGCAGCTTGAACCCTGGACAGACAGATACGCAGTATTTT.

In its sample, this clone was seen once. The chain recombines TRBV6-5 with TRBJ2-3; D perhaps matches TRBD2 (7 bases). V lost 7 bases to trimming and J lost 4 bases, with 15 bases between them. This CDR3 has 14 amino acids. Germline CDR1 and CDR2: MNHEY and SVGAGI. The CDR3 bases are TGTGCCAGCACTGTGGGGGGGCCGGCAGATACGCAGTATTTT. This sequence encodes CASTVGGPADTQYF.

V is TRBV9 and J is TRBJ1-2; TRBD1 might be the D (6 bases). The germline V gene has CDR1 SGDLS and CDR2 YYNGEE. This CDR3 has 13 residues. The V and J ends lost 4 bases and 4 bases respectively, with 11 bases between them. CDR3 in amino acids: CASSPGAAYGYTF. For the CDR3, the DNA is TGTGCCAGCAGCCCAGGGGCTGCCTATGGCTACACCTTC.

CDR3 sequence: CASSLSGYEQYF. CDR3 nucleotides: TGTGCCAGCAGCCTTTCAGGGTACGAGCAGTACTTC. The chain uses TRBV27 and TRBJ2-7; perhaps TRBD1 as D (5 bases). Per the germline V gene, CDR1 is MNHEY and CDR2 is SMNVEV (reference sequence). V lost 6 bases, J lost 4 bases, and 10 bases lay in between. This CDR3 region has 12 residues.